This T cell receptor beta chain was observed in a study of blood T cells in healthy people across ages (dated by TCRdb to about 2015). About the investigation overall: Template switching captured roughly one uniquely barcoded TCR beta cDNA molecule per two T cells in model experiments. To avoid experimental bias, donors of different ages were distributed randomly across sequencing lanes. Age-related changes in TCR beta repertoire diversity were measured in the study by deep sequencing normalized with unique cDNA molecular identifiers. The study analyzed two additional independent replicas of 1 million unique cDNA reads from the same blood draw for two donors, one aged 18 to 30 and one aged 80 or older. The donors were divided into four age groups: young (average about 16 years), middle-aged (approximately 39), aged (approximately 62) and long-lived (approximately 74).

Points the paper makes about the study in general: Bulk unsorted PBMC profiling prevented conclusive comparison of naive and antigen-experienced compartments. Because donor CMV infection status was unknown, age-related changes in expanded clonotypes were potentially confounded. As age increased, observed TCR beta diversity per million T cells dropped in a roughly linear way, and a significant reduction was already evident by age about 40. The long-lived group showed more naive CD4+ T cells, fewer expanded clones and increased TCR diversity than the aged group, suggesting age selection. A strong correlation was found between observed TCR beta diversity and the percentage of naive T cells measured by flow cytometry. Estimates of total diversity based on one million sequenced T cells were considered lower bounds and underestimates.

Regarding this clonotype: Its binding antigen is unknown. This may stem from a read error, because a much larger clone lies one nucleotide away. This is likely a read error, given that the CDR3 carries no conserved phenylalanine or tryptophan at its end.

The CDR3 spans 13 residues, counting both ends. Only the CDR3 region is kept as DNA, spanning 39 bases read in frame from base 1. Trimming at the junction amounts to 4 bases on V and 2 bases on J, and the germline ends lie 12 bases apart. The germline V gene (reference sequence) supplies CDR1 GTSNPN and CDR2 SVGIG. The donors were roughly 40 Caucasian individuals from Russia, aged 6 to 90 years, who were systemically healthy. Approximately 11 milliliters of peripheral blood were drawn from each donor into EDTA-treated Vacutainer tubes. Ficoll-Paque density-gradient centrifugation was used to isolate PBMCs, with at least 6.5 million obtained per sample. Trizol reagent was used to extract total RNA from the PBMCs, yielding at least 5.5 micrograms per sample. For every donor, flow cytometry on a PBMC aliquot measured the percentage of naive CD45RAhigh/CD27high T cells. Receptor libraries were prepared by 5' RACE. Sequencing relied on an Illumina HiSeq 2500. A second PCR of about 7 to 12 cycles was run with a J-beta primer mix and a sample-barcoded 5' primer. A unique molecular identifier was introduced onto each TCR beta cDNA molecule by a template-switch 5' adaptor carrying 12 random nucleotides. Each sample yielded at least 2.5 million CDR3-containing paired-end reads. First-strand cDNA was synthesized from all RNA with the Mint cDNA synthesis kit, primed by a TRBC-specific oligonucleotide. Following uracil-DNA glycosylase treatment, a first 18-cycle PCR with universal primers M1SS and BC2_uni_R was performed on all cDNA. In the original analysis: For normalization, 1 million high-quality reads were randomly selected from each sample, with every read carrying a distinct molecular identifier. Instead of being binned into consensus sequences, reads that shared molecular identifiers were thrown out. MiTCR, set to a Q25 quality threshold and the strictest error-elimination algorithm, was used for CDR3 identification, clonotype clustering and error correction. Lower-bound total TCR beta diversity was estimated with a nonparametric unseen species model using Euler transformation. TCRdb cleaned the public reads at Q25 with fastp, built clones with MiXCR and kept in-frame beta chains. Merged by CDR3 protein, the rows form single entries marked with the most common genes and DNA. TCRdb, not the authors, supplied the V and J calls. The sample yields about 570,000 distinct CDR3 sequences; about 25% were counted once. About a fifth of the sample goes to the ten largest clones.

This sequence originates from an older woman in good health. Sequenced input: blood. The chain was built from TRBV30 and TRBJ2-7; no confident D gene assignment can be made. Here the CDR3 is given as CAWKGISAYEQYL. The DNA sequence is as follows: TGTGCCTGGAAAGGAATTTCAGCCTACGAGCAGTACCTC.